This is a list of T cell receptor beta chains from one sample in a study of cytomegalovirus exposure and HLA in healthy donors. TCRdb keeps only in-frame clones here, not all; method: immunoSEQ multiplex PCR. The sample lists 150,000 to 200,000 clones, roughly 85% occurring once. Source material: PBMCs. The source of these receptors is a man younger than 35 in good health and CMV-seropositive. CDR3s include the opening cysteine and the closing phenylalanine or tryptophan. The order of the fields is CDR3 DNA, CDR3 protein, clone size, V gene, D gene, J gene. D genes are given only for firm matches. Where a row states a size, it is once, few, many or the class of an expanded clone; other rows omit it.

TGTGCCAGCAGTGAACAACAGCCACCTAATCAGCCCCAGCATTTT | CASSEQQPPNQPQHF | - | TRBV2 | - | TRBJ1-5
TGTGCCAGCAGTCCATCCTACTACAATGAGCAGTTCTTC | CASSPSYYNEQFF | - | TRBV6-5 | - | TRBJ2-1
TGTGCCAGCAGTGAAACCGAAATCGGCGGTGGCTATGGCTACACCTTC | CASSETEIGGGYGYTF | - | TRBV6-1 | - | TRBJ1-2
TGTGCCAGCAGGAAGACAGTGAACACTGAAGCTTTCTTT | CASRKTVNTEAFF | - | TRBV6-1 | - | TRBJ1-1
TGTGCCAGCAGCTTCCAGGCTAGCGGAAACACAGATACGCAGTATTTT | CASSFQASGNTDTQYF | - | TRBV11-1 | TRBD2 | TRBJ2-3
TGCACCAGCAGCCAAGATTTCCGGACTAGCGAAGGTGAGCAGTTCTTC | CTSSQDFRTSEGEQFF | - | TRBV1 | - | TRBJ2-1
TGTGCCAGCAGCTTCCCTTCGACAGGCGGATCCACTGAAGCTTTCTTT | CASSFPSTGGSTEAFF | - | TRBV5-6 | - | TRBJ1-1
TGTGCCAGCAGCTTAGGGTCGGCGGGGGGGCTCTACGAGCAGTACTTC | CASSLGSAGGLYEQYF | - | TRBV7-2 | TRBD2 | TRBJ2-7
TGTGCCAGCAGGACTCAGGGTGCTTCCCTTGAGGCTTTCTTT | CASRTQGASLEAFF | - | TRBV28 | - | TRBJ1-1
TGTGCCAGCAGTTTAGGTTTCGGGCGGGGTACGCAGTATTTT | CASSLGFGRGTQYF | - | TRBV28 | - | TRBJ2-3
TGTGCCAGTAGTATTTCCCGGGAGCCGAGCGATGAGCAGTTCTTC | CASSISREPSDEQFF | - | TRBV19 | - | TRBJ2-1
TGTGCCAGCAGTTTATCGTGGACAGGGACTAATGAAAAACTGTTTTTT | CASSLSWTGTNEKLFF | - | TRBV27 | TRBD1 | TRBJ1-4
TGCGCCAGCAGCCAAACGCGGTACTACGAGCAGTACTTC | CASSQTRYYEQYF | few | TRBV4-1 | - | TRBJ2-7
TGTGCCAGCAGGAGACAGGGGCAGAACTATGGCTACACCTTC | CASRRQGQNYGYTF | - | TRBV6-5 | TRBD1 | TRBJ1-2
TGTGCCAGCAGCGCCCAGGGCGGGAGTATAGATACGCAGTATTTT | CASSAQGGSIDTQYF | - | TRBV9 | TRBD2 | TRBJ2-3
TGTGCCAGCAAGGGCAGGGACTACGAGCAGTACTTC | CASKGRDYEQYF | few | TRBV2 | - | TRBJ2-7
TGTGCCAGCAGCCCTTGGACAGCTAGCAATCAGCCCCAGCATTTT | CASSPWTASNQPQHF | - | TRBV7-2 | - | TRBJ1-5
TGTGCCAGTAGTATATCAGACAGGGGAGATGAAAAACTGTTTTTT | CASSISDRGDEKLFF | - | TRBV19 | TRBD1 | TRBJ1-4